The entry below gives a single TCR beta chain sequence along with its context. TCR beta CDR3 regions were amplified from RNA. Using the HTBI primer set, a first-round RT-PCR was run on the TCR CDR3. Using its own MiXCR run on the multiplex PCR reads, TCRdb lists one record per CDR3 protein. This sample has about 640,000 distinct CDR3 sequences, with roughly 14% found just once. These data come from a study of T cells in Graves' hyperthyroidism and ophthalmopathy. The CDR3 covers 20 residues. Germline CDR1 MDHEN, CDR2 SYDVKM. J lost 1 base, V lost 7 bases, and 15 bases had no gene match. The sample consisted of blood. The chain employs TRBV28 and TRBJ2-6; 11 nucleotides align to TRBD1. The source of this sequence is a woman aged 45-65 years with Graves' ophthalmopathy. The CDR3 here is CASTYPSPGTGGSGANVLTF. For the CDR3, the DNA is TGTGCCAGCACTTATCCCTCGCCGGGGACAGGGGGATCTGGGGCCAACGTCCTGACTTTC.